The clone carrying this TCR beta chain was counted a few times. Its target is not known. This record comes from a study of T-cell memory formation after mild COVID-19. TCRdb independently ran MiXCR on the 5' RACE reads; one entry per CDR3 protein. The data hold fewer than 550,000 distinct CDR3 sequences, with 15% to 25% observed a single time. This CDR3 spans 17 amino acids. Trimming removed 4 bases from V and 1 base from J, with 19 bases in between. The germline CDR1 and CDR2 sequences are SGHDT and YYEEEE. Study-level findings and limits: CD4+ bias marked clones expanding day 15 to 37, unlike balanced contracting clones.

This TCR was recovered from an adult woman who had mild COVID-19 (a few samples of this study predate the infection). Cell type and time point are not known. The sample consisted of PBMCs or a T cell subset sorted from them (not recorded which). The rearrangement links TRBV5-6 to TRBJ2-3; D perhaps matches TRBD2 (6 bases). CDR3 DNA sequence: TGTGCCAGCAGCGTGGGGACTTCTTCACGGGGCACAGATACGCAGTATTTT. It specifies CASSVGTSSRGTDTQYF.